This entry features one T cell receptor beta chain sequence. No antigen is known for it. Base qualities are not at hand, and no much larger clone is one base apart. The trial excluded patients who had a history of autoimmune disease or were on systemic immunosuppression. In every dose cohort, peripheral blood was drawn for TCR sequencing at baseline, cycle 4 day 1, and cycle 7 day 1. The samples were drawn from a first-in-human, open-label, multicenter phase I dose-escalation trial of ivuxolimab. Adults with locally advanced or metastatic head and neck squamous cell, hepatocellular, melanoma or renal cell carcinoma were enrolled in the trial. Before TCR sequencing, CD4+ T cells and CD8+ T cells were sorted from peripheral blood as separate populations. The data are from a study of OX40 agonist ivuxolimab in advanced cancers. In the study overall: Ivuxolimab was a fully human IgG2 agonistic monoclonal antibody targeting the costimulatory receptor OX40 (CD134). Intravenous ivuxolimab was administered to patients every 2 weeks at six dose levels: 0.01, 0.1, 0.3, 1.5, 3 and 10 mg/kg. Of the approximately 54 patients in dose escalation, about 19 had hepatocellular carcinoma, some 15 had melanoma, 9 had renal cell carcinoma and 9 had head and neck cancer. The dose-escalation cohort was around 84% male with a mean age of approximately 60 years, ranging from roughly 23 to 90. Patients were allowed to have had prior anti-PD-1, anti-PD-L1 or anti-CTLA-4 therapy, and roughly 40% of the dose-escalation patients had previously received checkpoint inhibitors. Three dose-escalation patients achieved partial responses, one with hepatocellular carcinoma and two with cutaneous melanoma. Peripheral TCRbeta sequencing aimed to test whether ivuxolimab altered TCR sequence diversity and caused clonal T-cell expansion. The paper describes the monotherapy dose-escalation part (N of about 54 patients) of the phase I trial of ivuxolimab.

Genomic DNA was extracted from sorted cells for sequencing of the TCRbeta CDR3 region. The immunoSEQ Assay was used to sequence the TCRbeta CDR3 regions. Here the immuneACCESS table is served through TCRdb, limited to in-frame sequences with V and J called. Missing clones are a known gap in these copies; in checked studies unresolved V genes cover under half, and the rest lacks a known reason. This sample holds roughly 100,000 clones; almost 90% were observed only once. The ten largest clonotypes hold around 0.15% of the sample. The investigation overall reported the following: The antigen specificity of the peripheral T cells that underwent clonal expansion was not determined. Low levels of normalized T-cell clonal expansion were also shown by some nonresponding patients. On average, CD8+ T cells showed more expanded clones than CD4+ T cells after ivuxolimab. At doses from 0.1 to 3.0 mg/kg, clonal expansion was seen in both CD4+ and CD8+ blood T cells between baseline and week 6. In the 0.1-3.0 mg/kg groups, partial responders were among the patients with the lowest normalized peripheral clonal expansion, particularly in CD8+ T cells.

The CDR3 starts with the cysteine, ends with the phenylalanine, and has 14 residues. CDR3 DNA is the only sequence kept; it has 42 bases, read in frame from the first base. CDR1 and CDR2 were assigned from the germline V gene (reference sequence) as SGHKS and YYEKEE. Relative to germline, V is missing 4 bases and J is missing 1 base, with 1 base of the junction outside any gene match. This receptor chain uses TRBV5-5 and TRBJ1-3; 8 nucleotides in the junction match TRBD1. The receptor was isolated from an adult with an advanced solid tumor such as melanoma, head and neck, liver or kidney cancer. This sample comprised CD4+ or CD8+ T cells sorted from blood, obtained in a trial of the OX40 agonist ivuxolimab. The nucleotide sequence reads TGTGCCAGCAGCGGACAGGGTTCTGGAAACACCATATATTTT. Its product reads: CASSGQGSGNTIYF.